This passage covers 16 T cell receptor beta chains from one sample sequenced in a study of cytomegalovirus exposure and HLA in healthy donors. PCR used 60 Vbeta primers and 13 Jbeta primers. Assay: immunoSEQ multiplex PCR; the TCRdb copy retains only in-frame clones and omits some. The profile shows 150,000 to 200,000 clones, around three quarters of them singletons. The sequenced sample was PBMCs. The origin of the receptors is a woman in her twenties or thirties in good health and CMV-seropositive.

This chain links TRBV13 with TRBJ2-1, with 9 nucleotides matching TRBD1. Trimming removed 4 bases from V and 8 bases from J; junction bases left unmatched: 6. Germline CDR1 reads PRHDT; CDR2 reads FYEKMQ (reference sequence). The CDR3 runs to 14 residues. This chain's CDR3 is CASSSGTGRDEQFF. The CDR3 DNA is TGTGCCAGCAGCTCCGGGACAGGGCGGGATGAGCAGTTCTTC.

The gene calls are TRBV10-3 and TRBJ2-7; 11 nucleotides match TRBD1. Germline values: CDR1 ENHRY, CDR2 SYGVKD. Trimming cost V 6 bases and J 3 bases; bases outside gene matches: 4. This CDR3 has 14 amino acids. CDR3 in amino acids: CAISTGTGGYEQYF. As DNA, the CDR3 is TGTGCCATCAGCACCGGGACAGGGGGCTACGAGCAGTACTTC.

V and J are TRBV2 and TRBJ2-5; D may be TRBD1 (5 bases). Germline V gene sequence: CDR1 SNHLY, CDR2 FYNNEI. This CDR3 spans 14 amino acids. Trimming took 6 bases from V and 1 from J, leaving 12 bases between them. The CDR3: CASRATVSQETQYF. CDR3 bases: TGTGCCAGCAGGGCGACAGTGAGCCAAGAGACCCAGTACTTC.

This clone was counted only a few times. This CDR3 is CASSGTNHPSTDTQYF. In DNA, the CDR3 is TGTGCCAGTAGCGGGACTAACCACCCTAGCACAGATACGCAGTATTTT. V and J are TRBV19 and TRBJ2-3, with 7 bases matching TRBD2. Germline V lookup: CDR1 LNHDA, CDR2 SQIVND (reference sequence). The V and J ends lost 6 bases and 0 bases, in that order; junction bases with no gene match: 9. This CDR3 is built from 16 residues.

V is TRBV7-6 and J is TRBJ2-1, with unresolved D. The CDR3 loop spans 13 amino acids. Per the germline V gene, CDR1 is SGHVS and CDR2 is FNYEAQ. V was cut by 4 bases and J by 9 bases, with 13 bases left in between. In nucleotides, the CDR3 is TGTGCCAGCAGCTCAGTACCAGTTGGTGAGCAGTTCTTC. Translated, it gives CASSSVPVGEQFF.

This clone has more than one count but fewer than ten. The chain links TRBV7-2 to TRBJ2-5, with 15 bases aligning to TRBD2. V was pared by 5 bases and J by 4 bases, with 8 bases of the junction left unmatched. This CDR3 comprises 17 residues. Germline assignment: CDR1 SGHTA and CDR2 FQGNSA. The CDR3: CASSTWTSGGARETQYF. CDR3 DNA: TGTGCCAGCAGCACGTGGACTAGCGGGGGGGCTAGAGAGACCCAGTACTTC.

In the case of this clone: This same CDR3 is encoded by further DNA sequences in the sample. The rearrangement uses TRBV5-1 and TRBJ2-7; 7 nucleotides agree with TRBD1. J gave up 1 base and V 0 bases, and 1 base lay outside the gene matches. CDR3 size: 14 residues. Per the germline V gene, CDR1 is SGHRS and CDR2 is YFSETQ. This chain's CDR3 is CASSLGGQSYEQYF. DNA for the CDR3: TGCGCCAGCAGCTTGGGGGGACAGTCCTACGAGCAGTACTTC.

The chain uses TRBV30 and TRBJ1-1, with 7 bases aligning to TRBD1. CDR1 is GTSNPN, CDR2 SVGIG, per germline (reference sequence). The CDR3 contains 14 residues. The J segment lost 7 bases and the V segment lost 1 base, leaving 9 bases of the junction unmatched. CDR3 bases: TGTGCCTGGAGTGCAGGCCTGGGACAGATTGAAGCTTTCTTT. Amino acids: CAWSAGLGQIEAFF.

The V and J genes are TRBV28 and TRBJ1-5; 8 nucleotides align to TRBD1. V dropped 6 bases and J dropped 6; count of bases not matched to a gene: 7. The CDR3 extends over 14 amino acids. CDR1 and CDR2 from the germline V gene are MDHEN and SYDVKM. Here the CDR3 reads CASSVTGEGQPQHF. The CDR3 DNA sequence: TGTGCCAGCAGCGTGACAGGGGAGGGTCAGCCCCAGCATTTT. The full variable domain, its missing parts supplied by reference TRBV28 and TRBJ1-5, is DVKVTQSSRYLVKRTGEKVFLECVQDMDHENMFWYRQDPGLGLRLIYFSYDVKMKEKGDIPEGYSVSREKKERFSLILESASTNQTSMYLCASSVTGEGQPQHFGDGTRLSIL.

This clone has more than one count but fewer than ten. The chain combines TRBV4-3 with TRBJ2-1, with a tentative D call TRBD2 (5 bases). This CDR3 has 16 amino acids. V was clipped by 0 bases and J by 3 bases, with 12 bases between them. Germline V CDR1 and CDR2: LGHNA, YSLEER. Here the CDR3 DNA reads TGCGCCAGCAGCCAAGATGGAGGACGGAGCTACAATGAGCAGTTCTTC. This gives the protein CASSQDGGRSYNEQFF.

V usage is TRBV6-1 and J usage is TRBJ2-7, with D maybe TRBD1 (6 bases). Germline V gives CDR1 MNHNS, CDR2 SASEGT. V shed 6 bases and J shed 6 bases, with 18 bases lying between them. The length of the CDR3 is 14 residues. Written as DNA, the CDR3 is TGTGCCAGCAGCCGGACAGAGCGCATCGTCGAGCAGTACTTC. Encoded protein: CASSRTERIVEQYF.

The chain carries TRBV7-9 and TRBJ2-5; 7 bases match TRBD2. Looked up from germline, CDR1 is SEHNR and CDR2 is FQNEAQ (reference sequence). Losses at the gene ends were 7 bases for V and 5 bases for J; bases not matched to a gene: 16. This CDR3 is built from 16 residues. The CDR3 sequence is CASTSGREIISETQYF. CDR3 nucleotides: TGTGCCAGCACCTCAGGGAGGGAGATAATTTCCGAGACCCAGTACTTC.

This chain links TRBV29-1 with TRBJ1-2; D ambiguous. CDR3 size: 14 residues. V shed 0 bases and J shed 0 bases, with 8 bases lying between them. Per germline, CDR1 SQVTM and CDR2 ANQGSEA. The CDR3 sequence is CSVEDNTSNYGYTF. CDR3 nucleotides: TGCAGCGTTGAAGATAACACGTCTAACTATGGCTACACCTTC. The full variable domain, completed using reference TRBV29-1 and TRBJ1-2, is SAVISQKPSRDICQRGTSLTIQCQVDSQVTMMFWYRQQPGQSLTLIATANQGSEATYESGFVIDKFPISRPNLTFSTLTVSNMSPEDSSIYLCSVEDNTSNYGYTFGSGTRLTVV.

This chain connects TRBV28 to TRBJ1-5, with a tentative D call TRBD1 (5 bases). Germline assignment: CDR1 MDHEN and CDR2 SYDVKM. There are 17 residues in the CDR3. Deletions cut 8 bases from V and 0 bases from J, with 20 bases between. The CDR3 DNA reads TGTGCCAGCGGAGCACAGACAGCTACTTATAGCAATCAGCCCCAGCATTTT. Its translation is CASGAQTATYSNQPQHF.

This clone appeared once. The V call is TRBV15, the J call TRBJ1-2; D possibly corresponds to TRBD1 (5 bases). V dropped 0 bases and J dropped 7 bases, with 15 bases sitting between them. Germline CDR1 is LNHNV and CDR2 is YYDKDF (reference sequence). The CDR3 runs 15 residues. In DNA form, the CDR3 reads TGTGCCACCAGCAGAGATCCGGGGGTCGGGGGTGGCTACACCTTC. It is translated as CATSRDPGVGGGYTF.

The chain carries TRBV9 and TRBJ2-7, with D maybe TRBD1 (6 bases). The V end lost 3 bases, the J end lost 4 bases, and 23 bases lay between the germline ends. Germline V CDR1 and CDR2: SGDLS, YYNGEE. This CDR3 has 17 residues. The DNA of the CDR3 is TGTGCCAGCAGCGCCTCACTACCCGAACAGGGTGGATACGAGCAGTACTTC. It codes for CASSASLPEQGGYEQYF.